This T cell receptor beta chain was captured in a study of beta chain features in type 1 diabetes. The sample holds a few counts of this clone. The sample holds other DNA sequences that translate to the same CDR3. Via CD45RO/CCR7/CD25/CD127/CD95/CD27, cells of the CD4+ naive, central memory, regulatory and stem cell-like memory subsets were sorted. The CDR3 loop spans 15 amino acids. The germline CDR1 and CDR2 sequences are KGHSH and LQKENI. V dropped 3 bases and J dropped 5; count of bases not matched to a gene: 9. The entirety of the isolated RNA underwent reverse transcription, so expressed TCRB transcripts were sequenced. Deep immunoSEQ sequencing covered naive, central memory and regulatory T cell samples. Profiling relied on immunoSEQ multiplex PCR, and the TCRdb table lists in-frame clones only, not all of them. Here the sample spans around 200,000 clones, approximately 13% being singletons.

Input material: central memory CD4+ T cells from blood. The clonotype comes from a woman aged 18-35 years in good health. This chain connects TRBV18 to TRBJ1-1, with 7 bases fitting TRBD1. The CDR3 nucleotides read TGTGCCAGCTCACCTGAAGGGGGCGCGAGGACTGAAGCTTTCTTT. Residues: CASSPEGGARTEAFF.